This T cell receptor beta chain was documented in a study of a mutant IDH1 vaccine in newly diagnosed glioma. The wider study: The study started vaccination 4-6 weeks after radiotherapy alone, or with temozolomide cycles.

Trimming cost V 4 bases and J 2 bases, with 6 bases left between them. The CDR3 covers 11 residues. Germline V gene sequence: CDR1 DFQATT, CDR2 SNEGSKA (reference sequence). Assay used: immunoSEQ multiplex PCR; TCRdb lists only in-frame clones, some missing. Among approximately 24,000 clones listed, around 77% were seen once. Time point noted: week 11, during vaccination. Every single dose of the vaccine, 300 ug of mutant IDH1 20-mer peptide, came with topical imiquimod. Worth noting for this clone: The antigen is undetermined.

The TCR sequence derives from a woman between 18 and 29 years old with glioma. Sequencing used PBMCs, obtained from a glioma patient whose treatment included an IDH1 peptide vaccine. This chain uses TRBV20-1 with TRBJ2-7; the D is unclear. The CDR3 bases are TGCAGTGCTAAGGGTCCCTACGAGCAGTACTTC. Protein: CSAKGPYEQYF.